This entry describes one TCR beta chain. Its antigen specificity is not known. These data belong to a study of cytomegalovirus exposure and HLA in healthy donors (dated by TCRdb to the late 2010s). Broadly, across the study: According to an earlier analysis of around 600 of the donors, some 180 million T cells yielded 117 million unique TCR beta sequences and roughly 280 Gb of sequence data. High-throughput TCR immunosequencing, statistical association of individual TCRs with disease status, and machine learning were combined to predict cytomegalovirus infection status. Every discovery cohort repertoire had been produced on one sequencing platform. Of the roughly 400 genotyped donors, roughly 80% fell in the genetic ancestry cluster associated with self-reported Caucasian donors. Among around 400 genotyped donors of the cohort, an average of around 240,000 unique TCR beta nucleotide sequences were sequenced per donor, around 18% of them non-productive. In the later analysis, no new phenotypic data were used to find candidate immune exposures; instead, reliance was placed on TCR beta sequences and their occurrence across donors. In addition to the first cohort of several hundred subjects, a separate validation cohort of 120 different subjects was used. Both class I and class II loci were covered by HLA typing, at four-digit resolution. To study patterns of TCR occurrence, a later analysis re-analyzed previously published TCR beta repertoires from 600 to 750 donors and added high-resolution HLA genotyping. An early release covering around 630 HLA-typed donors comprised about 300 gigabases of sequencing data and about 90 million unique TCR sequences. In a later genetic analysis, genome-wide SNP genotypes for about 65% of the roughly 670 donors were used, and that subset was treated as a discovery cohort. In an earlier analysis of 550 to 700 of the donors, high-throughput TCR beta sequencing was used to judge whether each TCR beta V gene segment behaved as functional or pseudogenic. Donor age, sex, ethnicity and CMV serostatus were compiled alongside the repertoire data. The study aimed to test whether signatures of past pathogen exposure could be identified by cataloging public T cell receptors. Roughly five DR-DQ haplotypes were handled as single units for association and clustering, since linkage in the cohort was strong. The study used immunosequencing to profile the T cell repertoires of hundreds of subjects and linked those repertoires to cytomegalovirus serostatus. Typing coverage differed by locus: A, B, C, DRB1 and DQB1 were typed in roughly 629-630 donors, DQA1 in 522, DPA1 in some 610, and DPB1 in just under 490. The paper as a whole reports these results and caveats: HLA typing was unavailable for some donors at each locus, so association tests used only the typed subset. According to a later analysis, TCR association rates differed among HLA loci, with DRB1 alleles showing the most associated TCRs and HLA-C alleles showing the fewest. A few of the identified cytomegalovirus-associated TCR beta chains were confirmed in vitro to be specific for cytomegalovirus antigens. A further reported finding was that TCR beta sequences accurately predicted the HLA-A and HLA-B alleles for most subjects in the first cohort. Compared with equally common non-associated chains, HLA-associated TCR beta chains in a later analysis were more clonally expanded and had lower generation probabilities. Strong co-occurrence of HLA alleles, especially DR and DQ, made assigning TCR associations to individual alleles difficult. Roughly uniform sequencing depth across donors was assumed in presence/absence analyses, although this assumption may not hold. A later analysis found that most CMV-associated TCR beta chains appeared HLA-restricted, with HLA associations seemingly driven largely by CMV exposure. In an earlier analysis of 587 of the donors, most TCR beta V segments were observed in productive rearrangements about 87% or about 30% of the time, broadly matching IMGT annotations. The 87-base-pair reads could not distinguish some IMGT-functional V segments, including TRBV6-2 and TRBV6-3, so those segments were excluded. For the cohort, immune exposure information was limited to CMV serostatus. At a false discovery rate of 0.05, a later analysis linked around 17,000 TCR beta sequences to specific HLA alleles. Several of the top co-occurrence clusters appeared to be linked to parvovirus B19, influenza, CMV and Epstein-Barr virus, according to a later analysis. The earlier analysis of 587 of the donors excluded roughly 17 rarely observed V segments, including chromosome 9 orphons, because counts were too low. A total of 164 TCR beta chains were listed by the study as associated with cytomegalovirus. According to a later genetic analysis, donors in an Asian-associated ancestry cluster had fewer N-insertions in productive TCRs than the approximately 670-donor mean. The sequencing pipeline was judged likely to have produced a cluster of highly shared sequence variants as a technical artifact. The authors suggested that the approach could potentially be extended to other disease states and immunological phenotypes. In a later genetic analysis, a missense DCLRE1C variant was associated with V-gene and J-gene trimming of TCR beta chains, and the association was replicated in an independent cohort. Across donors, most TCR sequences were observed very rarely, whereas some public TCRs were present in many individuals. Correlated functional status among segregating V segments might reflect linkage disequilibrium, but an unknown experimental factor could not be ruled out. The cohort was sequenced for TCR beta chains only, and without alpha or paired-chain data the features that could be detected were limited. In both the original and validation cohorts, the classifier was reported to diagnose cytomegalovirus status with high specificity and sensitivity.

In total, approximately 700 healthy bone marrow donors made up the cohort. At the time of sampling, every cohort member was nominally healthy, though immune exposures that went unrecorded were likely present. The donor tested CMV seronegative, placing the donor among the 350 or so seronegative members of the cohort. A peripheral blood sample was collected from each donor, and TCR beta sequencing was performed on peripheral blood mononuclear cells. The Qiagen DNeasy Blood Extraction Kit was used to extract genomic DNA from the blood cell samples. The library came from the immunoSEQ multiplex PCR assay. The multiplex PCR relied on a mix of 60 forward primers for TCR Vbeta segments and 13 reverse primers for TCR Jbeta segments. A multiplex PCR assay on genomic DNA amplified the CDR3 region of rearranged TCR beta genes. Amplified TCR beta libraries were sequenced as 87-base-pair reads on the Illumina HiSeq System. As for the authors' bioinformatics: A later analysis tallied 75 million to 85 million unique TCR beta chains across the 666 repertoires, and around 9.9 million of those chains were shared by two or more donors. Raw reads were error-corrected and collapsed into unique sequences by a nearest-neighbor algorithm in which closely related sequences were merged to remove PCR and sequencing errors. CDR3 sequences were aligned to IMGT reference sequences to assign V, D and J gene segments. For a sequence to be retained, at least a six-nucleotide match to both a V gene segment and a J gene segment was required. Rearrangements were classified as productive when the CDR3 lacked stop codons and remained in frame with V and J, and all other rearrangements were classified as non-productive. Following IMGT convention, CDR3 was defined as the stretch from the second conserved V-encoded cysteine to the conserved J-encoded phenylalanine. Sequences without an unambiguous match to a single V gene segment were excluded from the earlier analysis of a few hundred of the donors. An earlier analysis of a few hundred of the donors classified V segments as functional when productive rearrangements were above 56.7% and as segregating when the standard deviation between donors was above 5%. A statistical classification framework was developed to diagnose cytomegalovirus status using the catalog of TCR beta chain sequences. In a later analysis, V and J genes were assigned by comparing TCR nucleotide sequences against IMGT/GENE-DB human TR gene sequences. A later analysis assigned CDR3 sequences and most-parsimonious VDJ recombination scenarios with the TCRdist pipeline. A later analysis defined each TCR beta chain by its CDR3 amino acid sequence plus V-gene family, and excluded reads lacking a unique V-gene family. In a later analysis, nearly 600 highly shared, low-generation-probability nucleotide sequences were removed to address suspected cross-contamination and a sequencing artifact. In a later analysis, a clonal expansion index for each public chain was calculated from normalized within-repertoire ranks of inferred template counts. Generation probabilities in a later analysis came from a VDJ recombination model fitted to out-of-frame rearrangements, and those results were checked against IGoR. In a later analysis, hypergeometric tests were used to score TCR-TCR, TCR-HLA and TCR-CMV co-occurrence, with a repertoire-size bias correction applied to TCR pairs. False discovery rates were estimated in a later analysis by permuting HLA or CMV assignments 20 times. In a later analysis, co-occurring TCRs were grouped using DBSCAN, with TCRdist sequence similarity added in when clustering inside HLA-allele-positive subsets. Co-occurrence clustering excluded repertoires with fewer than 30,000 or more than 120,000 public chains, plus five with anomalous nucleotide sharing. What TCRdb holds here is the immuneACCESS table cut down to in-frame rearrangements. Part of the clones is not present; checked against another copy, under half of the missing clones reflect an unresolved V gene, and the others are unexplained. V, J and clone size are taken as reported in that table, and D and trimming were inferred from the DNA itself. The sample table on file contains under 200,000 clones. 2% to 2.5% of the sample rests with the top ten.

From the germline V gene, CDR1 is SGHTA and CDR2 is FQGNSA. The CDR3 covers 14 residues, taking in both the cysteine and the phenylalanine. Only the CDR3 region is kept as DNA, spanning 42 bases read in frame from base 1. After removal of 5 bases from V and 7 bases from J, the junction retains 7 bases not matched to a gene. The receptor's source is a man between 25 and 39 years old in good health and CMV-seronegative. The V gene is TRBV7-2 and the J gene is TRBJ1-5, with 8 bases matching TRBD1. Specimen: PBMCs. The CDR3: CASSPGTGKQPQHF. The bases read TGTGCCAGCAGCCCCGGGACAGGTAAACAGCCCCAGCATTTT.